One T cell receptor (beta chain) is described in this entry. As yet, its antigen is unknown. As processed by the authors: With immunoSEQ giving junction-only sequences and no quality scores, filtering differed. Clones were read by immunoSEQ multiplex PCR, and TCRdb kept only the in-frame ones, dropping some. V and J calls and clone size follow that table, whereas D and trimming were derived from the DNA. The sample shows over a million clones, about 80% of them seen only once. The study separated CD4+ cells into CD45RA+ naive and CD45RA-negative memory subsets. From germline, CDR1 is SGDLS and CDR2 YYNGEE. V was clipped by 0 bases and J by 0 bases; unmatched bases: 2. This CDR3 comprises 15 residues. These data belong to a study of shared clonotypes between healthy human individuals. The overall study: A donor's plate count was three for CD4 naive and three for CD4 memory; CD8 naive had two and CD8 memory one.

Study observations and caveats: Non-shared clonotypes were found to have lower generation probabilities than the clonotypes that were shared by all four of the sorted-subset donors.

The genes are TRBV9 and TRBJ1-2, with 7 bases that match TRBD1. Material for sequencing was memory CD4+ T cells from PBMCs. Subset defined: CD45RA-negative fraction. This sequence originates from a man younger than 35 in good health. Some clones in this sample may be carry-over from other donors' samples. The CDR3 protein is CASSVVGTANYGYTF. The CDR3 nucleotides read TGTGCCAGCAGCGTAGTTGGGACAGCTAACTATGGCTACACCTTC.